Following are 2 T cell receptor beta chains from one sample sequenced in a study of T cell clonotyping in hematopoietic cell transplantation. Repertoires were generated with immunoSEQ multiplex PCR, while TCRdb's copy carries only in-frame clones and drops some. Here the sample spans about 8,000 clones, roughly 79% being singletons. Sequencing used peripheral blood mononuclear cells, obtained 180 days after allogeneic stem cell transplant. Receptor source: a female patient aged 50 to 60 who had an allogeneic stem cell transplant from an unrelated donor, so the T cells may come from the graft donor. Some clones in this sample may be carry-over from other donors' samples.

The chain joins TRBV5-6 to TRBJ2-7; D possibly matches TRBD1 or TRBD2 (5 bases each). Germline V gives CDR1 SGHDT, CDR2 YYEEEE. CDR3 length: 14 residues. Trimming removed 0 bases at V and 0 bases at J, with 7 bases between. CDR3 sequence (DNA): TGTGCCAGCAGCTTGGGGGACGGCTCCTACGAGCAGTACTTC. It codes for CASSLGDGSYEQYF.

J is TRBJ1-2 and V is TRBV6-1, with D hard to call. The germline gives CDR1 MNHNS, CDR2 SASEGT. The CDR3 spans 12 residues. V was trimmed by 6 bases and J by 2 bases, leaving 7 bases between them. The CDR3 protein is CASRLGNYGYTF. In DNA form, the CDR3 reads TGTGCCAGCAGGTTGGGGAACTATGGCTACACCTTC.